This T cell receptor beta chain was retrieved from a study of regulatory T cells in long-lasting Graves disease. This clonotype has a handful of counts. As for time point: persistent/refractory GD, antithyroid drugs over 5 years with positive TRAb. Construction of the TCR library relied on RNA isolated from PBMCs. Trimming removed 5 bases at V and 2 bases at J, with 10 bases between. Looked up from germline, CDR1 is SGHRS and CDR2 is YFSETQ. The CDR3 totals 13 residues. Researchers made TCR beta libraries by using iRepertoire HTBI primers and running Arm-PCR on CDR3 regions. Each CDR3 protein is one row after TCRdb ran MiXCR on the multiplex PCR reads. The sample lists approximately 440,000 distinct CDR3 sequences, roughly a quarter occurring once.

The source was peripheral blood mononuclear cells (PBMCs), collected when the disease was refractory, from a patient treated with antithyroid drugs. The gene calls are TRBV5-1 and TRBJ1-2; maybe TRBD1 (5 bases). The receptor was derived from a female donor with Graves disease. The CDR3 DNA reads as TGCGCCAGCAGTACGGGACTAAACTATGGCTACACCTTC. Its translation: CASSTGLNYGYTF.